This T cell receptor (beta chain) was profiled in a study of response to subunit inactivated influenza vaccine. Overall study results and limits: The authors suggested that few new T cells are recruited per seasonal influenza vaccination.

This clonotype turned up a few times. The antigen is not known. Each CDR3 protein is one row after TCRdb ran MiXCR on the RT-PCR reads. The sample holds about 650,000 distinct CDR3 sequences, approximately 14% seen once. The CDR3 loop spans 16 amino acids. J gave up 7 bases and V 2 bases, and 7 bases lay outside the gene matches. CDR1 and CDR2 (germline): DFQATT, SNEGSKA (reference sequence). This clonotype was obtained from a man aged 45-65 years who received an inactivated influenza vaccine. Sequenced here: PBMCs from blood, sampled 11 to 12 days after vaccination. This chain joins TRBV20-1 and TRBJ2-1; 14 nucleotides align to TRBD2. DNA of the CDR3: TGCAGTGCTAGACGCGGACTAGCGGGAGGCGTGAATGAGCAGTTCTTC. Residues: CSARRGLAGGVNEQFF.